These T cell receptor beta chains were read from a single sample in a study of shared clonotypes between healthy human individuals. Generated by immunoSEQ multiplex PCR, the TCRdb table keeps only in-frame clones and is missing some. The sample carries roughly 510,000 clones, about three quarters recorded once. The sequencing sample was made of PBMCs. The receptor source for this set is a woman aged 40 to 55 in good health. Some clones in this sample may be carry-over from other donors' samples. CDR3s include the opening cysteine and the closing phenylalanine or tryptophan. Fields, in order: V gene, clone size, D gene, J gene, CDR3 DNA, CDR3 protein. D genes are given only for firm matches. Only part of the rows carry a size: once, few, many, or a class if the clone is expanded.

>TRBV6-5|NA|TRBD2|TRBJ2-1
TGTGCCAGCAGTTATAGTGGGACTAGGATGTTCTTC
CASSYSGTRMFF
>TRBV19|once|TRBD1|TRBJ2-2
TGTGCCAGTAGTAGGACAGGGGTTGACACCGGGGAGCTGTTTTTT
CASSRTGVDTGELFF
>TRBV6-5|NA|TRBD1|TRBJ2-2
TGTGCCAGCAGTTTCGGGACAGGGAACACCGGGGAGCTGTTTTTT
CASSFGTGNTGELFF
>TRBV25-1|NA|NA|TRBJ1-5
TGTGCCAGCAGTGAAAGAGGGGGTGGCAATCAGCCCCAGCATTTT
CASSERGGGNQPQHF
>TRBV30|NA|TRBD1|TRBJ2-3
TGTGCCTGGAGTCGACAGGGGATCACGCAGTATTTT
CAWSRQGITQYF
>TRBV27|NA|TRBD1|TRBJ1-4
TGTGCCAGCAGACGAATGACAGGGAAGACAACTAATGAAAAACTGTTTTTT
CASRRMTGKTTNEKLFF
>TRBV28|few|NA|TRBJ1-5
TGTGCCAGCGAACAGGGCAATCAGCCCCAGCATTTT
CASEQGNQPQHF
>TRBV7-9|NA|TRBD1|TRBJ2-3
TGTGCCAGCATAGGACAGGCCACAGATACGCAGTATTTT
CASIGQATDTQYF
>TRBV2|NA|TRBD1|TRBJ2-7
TGTGCCAGCAGCCTTGACAGGGGGCTTGGGTACGAGCAGTACTTC
CASSLDRGLGYEQYF
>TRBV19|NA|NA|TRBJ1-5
TGTGCCAGTAGTGCCACTCGAGAGGGGCTTGTGGGTCAGCCCCAGCATTTT
CASSATREGLVGQPQHF
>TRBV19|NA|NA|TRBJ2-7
TGTGCCAGTAGTACCTACGACTACGAGCAGTACTTC
CASSTYDYEQYF
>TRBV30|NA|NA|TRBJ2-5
TGTGCCTGGAGTCAGGGAGGAGAGACCCAGTACTTC
CAWSQGGETQYF
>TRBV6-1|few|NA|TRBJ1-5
TGTGCCAGCAGTGGGTGGCAGGTGAATCAGCCCCAGCATTTT
CASSGWQVNQPQHF
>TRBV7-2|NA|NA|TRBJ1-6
TGTGCCAGCAGCGCTAGTATGTCCCTCCACTTT
CASSASMSLHF
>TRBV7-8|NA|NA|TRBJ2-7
TGTGCCAGCAGCCCGACCGGGACAAACTACGAGCAGTACTTC
CASSPTGTNYEQYF
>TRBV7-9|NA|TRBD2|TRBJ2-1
TGTGCCAGCAGCGCCGAGACTAGCGCCGGCCACAATGAGCAGTTCTTC
CASSAETSAGHNEQFF
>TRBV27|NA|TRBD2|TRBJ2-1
TGTGCCAGCAGTTTAGGACTAGCGGCAAATGAGCAGTTCTTC
CASSLGLAANEQFF
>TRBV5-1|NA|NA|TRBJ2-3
TGCGCCAGCAGCGACGGTGGGTCAGATACGCAGTATTTT
CASSDGGSDTQYF
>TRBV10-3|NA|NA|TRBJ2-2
TGTGCCATCAGTGAACAGGGAGCCGGGGAGCTGTTTTTT
CAISEQGAGELFF
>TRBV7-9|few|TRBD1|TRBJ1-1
TGTGCCAGCAGCCTGGGACAGGGGTGGTGGGAAGCTTTCTTT
CASSLGQGWWEAFF
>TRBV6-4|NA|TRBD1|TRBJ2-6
TGTGCCAGCAGCCGACAGGGTAATTCTGGGGCCAACGTCCTGACTTTC
CASSRQGNSGANVLTF
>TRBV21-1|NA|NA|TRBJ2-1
TGTGCCAGCAAATGGACTAGCGGTACCCATGAGCAGTTCTTC
CASKWTSGTHEQFF
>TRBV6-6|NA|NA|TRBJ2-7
TGTGCCAGCAGCCAGGGAGAGAACTACGAGCAGTACTTC
CASSQGENYEQYF
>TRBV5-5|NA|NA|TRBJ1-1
TGTGCCAGCAGGGAGAACTTACAGGGAACCACTGAAGCTTTCTTT
CASRENLQGTTEAFF
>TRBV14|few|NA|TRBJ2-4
TGTGCCAGCAGCCAAGGGGGCCTTCAGTACTTC
CASSQGGLQYF
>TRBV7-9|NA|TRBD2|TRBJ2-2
TGTGCCAGCAGCCGGCTAGCGGGAGGAACTACCGGGGAGCTGTTTTTT
CASSRLAGGTTGELFF
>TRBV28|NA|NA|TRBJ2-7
TGTGCCAGCAGTTTAGACAGGTGGGTCTCCTACGAGCAGTACTTC
CASSLDRWVSYEQYF